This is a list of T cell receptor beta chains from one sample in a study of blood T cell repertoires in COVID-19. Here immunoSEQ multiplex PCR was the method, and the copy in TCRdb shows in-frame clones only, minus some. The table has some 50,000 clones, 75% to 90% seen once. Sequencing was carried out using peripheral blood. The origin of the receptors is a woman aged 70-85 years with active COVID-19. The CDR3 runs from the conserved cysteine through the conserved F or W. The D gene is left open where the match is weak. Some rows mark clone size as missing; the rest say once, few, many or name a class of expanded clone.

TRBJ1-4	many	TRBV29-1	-	TGCAGCGGCCAGGCCGGGATCGGGACTAATGAAAAACTGTTTTTT	CSGQAGIGTNEKLFF
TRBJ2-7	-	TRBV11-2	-	TGTGCCAGCAGCCCACTTAATTTATACGAGCAGTACTTC	CASSPLNLYEQYF
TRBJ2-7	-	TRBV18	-	TGTGCCAGCTCACCACTGCAGGGGAATACCTACGAGCAGTACTTC	CASSPLQGNTYEQYF
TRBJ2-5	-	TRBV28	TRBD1	TGTGCCAGCAGTACAAGACAGGGGAGGGAGACCCAGTACTTC	CASSTRQGRETQYF
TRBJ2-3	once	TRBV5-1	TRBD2	TGCGCCAGCAGCGCCCTTAGGACTAGCGGGAGTGACACAGATACGCAGTATTTT	CASSALRTSGSDTDTQYF
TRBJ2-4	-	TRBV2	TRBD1	TGTGCCAGCAGACTGGACAGGGAAAACATTCAGTACTTC	CASRLDRENIQYF
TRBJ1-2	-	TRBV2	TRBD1	TGTGCCAGCAGTGCGGACCGACAGGGGTTAGTTGGCTACACCTTC	CASSADRQGLVGYTF
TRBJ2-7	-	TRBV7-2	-	TGTGCCAGCAGCCAAGATACACAATACGAGCAGTACTTC	CASSQDTQYEQYF
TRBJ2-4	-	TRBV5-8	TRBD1	TGTGCCAGCAGCTATGAGACAGGGTCCGACATTCAGTACTTC	CASSYETGSDIQYF
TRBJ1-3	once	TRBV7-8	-	TGTGCCAGCAGCTTAGTGGGGGGGCGAAGCTCTGGAAACACCATATATTTT	CASSLVGGRSSGNTIYF
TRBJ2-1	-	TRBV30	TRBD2	TGTGCCTGGAGTGTTGGTCTTACTAGCGGGAGCGATGAGCAGTTCTTC	CAWSVGLTSGSDEQFF
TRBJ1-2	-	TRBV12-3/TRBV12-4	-	TGTGCCAGCACCCCGACAGAGAACTATGGCTACACCTTC	CASTPTENYGYTF
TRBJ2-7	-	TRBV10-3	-	TGTGCCATCGGTGGGGGAGGCGAGCAGTACTTC	CAIGGGGEQYF
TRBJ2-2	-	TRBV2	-	TGTGCCAGCAACAGGGTAGCCGGGGAGCTGTTTTTT	CASNRVAGELFF
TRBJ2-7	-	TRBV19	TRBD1	TGTGCCAGTAGCCCCAGGGGGCTCTACGAGCAGTACTTC	CASSPRGLYEQYF
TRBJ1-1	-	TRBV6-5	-	TGTGCCAGCGGGGGGGAAACAGGGATGAACACTGAAGCTTTCTTT	CASGGETGMNTEAFF
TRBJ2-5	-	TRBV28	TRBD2	TGTGCCAGCAGTTTGGATAGCGGGTACCAAGAGACCCAGTACTTC	CASSLDSGYQETQYF
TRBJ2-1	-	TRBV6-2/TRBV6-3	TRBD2	TGTGCCAGCAGTGCATCAATAGCGGGAGGGTTCTACAATGAGCAGTTCTTC	CASSASIAGGFYNEQFF
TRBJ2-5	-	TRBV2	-	TGTGCCAGCAGTCTTGACCCAGGGGCTGGAGAGACCCAGTACTTC	CASSLDPGAGETQYF
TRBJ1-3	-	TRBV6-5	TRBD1	TGTGCCAGCAGCCAGACAGGGCTGGCTGGAAACACCATATATTTT	CASSQTGLAGNTIYF
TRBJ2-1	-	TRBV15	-	TGTGCCACCAGCAGAGATGGGCGGGACTACAATGAGCAGTTCTTC	CATSRDGRDYNEQFF
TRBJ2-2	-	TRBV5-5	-	TGTGCCAGCAGCCCCGGGATTAACACCGGGGAGCTGTTTTTT	CASSPGINTGELFF
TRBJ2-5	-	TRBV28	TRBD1	TGTGCCAGCAGTTTTACCCCAGACAGGGGGCTTCGGTTGTCGGAGACCCAGTACTTC	CASSFTPDRGLRLSETQYF
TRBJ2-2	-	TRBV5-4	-	TGTGCCAGCAGCCCTCGCGGCGCCGGGGAGCTGTTTTTT	CASSPRGAGELFF
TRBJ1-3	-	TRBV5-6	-	TGTGCCAGCAGCCCCGGCGGGGGGTACCCTGGAAACACCATATATTTT	CASSPGGGYPGNTIYF
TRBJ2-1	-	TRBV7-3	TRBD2	TGTGCCAGCAGCTACGGGGGGGATGAGCAGTTCTTC	CASSYGGDEQFF
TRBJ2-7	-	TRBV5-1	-	TGCGCCAGCAGCGTTGACTCCCCCTCCGAGCAGTACTTC	CASSVDSPSEQYF
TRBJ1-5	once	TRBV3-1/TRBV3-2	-	TGTGCCAGCAGCCAGGGGGCGCTCAGCAATCAGCCCCAGCATTTT	CASSQGALSNQPQHF